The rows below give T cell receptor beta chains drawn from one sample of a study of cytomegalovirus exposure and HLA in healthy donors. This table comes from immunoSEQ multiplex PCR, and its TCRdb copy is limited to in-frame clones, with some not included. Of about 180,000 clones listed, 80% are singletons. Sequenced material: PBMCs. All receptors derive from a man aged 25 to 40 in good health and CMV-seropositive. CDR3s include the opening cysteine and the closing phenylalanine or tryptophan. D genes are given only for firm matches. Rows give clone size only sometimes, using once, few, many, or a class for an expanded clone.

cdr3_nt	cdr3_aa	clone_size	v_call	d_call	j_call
TGTGCCAGCAGCGCCGGAGCGGGGCCTTACAATGAGCAGTTCTTC	CASSAGAGPYNEQFF	once	TRBV11-3	TRBD2	TRBJ2-1
TGTGCCAGCAGCCCGGGACAGTACAAAAACTATGGCTACACCTTC	CASSPGQYKNYGYTF	NA	TRBV14	TRBD1	TRBJ1-2
TGTGCCAGCAGCTTTTCCAGGGGGTTTGTAGAGACCCAGTACTTC	CASSFSRGFVETQYF	NA	TRBV11-2	TRBD1	TRBJ2-5
TGTGCTAGTGGTTTGCCCCAACAGGGGGCAGATGGCTACACCTTC	CASGLPQQGADGYTF	NA	TRBV12-5	TRBD1	TRBJ1-2
TGTGCCAGCAGTGACCCTACCGGGACAGGGGGCGGTGGGAATTCACCCCTCCACTTT	CASSDPTGTGGGGNSPLHF	few	TRBV6-4	TRBD1	TRBJ1-6
TGCGCCAGCAGCCAAGTTAGCGGGAGGCTCAACGAGCAGTACTTC	CASSQVSGRLNEQYF	NA	TRBV4-1	TRBD2	TRBJ2-7
TGCGCCAGCAGCCAGGACAGGAATCAGCCCCAGCATTTT	CASSQDRNQPQHF	NA	TRBV4-1	TRBD1	TRBJ1-5
TGTGCCAGCCTAGTGACAGGGGACTATGGCTACACCTTC	CASLVTGDYGYTF	NA	TRBV2	TRBD1	TRBJ1-2
TGCGCCAGCAGCTTGCCCGGGACAGTCAATGAGCAGTTCTTC	CASSLPGTVNEQFF	NA	TRBV5-1	TRBD1	TRBJ2-1
TGTGCCAGCAGTTTGGGAGGACAGGGGGGGACTGAAGCTTTCTTT	CASSLGGQGGTEAFF	NA	TRBV28	TRBD1	TRBJ1-1
TGTGCCAGAATCCCCCCCGGGACTAGGCTTACTCTTGGGGCGGGCGGGGAGCTGTTTTTT	CARIPPGTRLTLGAGGELFF	NA	TRBV7-5	NA	TRBJ2-2
TGTGCCAGCAACACGACCGGGAGCCGGGACCACTGTGAGCAGTACTTC	CASNTTGSRDHCEQYF	NA	TRBV21-1	NA	TRBJ2-7
TGTGCCAGCAGCGAGACCGGGACTAGCGTGTACGAGCAGTACTTC	CASSETGTSVYEQYF	once	TRBV7-2	TRBD2	TRBJ2-7
TGTGCCAGCAGCACTCCGGGACTAGCGGATTCCTACGAGCAGTACTTC	CASSTPGLADSYEQYF	NA	TRBV7-9	TRBD2	TRBJ2-7
TGTGCCAGCAGTTTGGCAGGGACAGGGGGCTCTGGAAACACCATATATTTT	CASSLAGTGGSGNTIYF	NA	TRBV28	TRBD1	TRBJ1-3
TGTGCCAGCAGCGAAACAGGGGACGAGCAGTTCTTC	CASSETGDEQFF	NA	TRBV6-5	TRBD1	TRBJ2-1
TGCGCCAGCAGCCAAGAGGCAGCTAGCGGGAGGGCGGGGGTTAAAGAGACCCAGTACTTC	CASSQEAASGRAGVKETQYF	NA	TRBV4-1	TRBD2	TRBJ2-5
TGCGCCAGCAGCCCGGGGGACAGGGGGACGGACATTCAGTACTTC	CASSPGDRGTDIQYF	NA	TRBV4-3	TRBD1	TRBJ2-4
TGTGCCAGCTCACCCGGGGGGACGGGGAACACTGAAGCTTTCTTT	CASSPGGTGNTEAFF	NA	TRBV18	NA	TRBJ1-1
TGTGCCAGCAGTTTTGGGAGGACTGGGAACACCGGGGAGCTGTTTTTT	CASSFGRTGNTGELFF	NA	TRBV28	NA	TRBJ2-2
TGTGCCACCAGCTCGGACTGGTCCTCTAGAGGCTACACCTTC	CATSSDWSSRGYTF	once	TRBV15	NA	TRBJ1-2
TGTGCCAGCAGTTCCGACAGGGGCCAAGGGGACGAGCAGTACTTC	CASSSDRGQGDEQYF	few	TRBV28	TRBD1	TRBJ2-7
TGTGCCAGCAGCCTTATCGTAGGGGTAGGAAACACCATATATTTT	CASSLIVGVGNTIYF	NA	TRBV7-9	NA	TRBJ1-3
TGTGCCAGCAGTGGCCCACCGAGCGGGGGGTTGAACACCGGGGAGCTGTTTTTT	CASSGPPSGGLNTGELFF	few	TRBV6-1	TRBD2	TRBJ2-2
TGTGCTAGTCAGCCGGACAGTGGGACTGAAGCTTTCTTT	CASQPDSGTEAFF	once	TRBV12-5	NA	TRBJ1-1
TGCAGCGTTGAGGTCCCAGCGGGAGCCAGCCGGGGCGAGCAGTACTTC	CSVEVPAGASRGEQYF	NA	TRBV29-1	TRBD2	TRBJ2-7
TGTGCCAGCAGCTTGGCCGGGACTAGCGGGGGGGTCCGCCAAGAGACCCAGTACTTC	CASSLAGTSGGVRQETQYF	NA	TRBV9	TRBD2	TRBJ2-5
TGTGCCAGCAGTGCACAGGGGGCAAGTGAAGCTTTCTTT	CASSAQGASEAFF	few	TRBV28	TRBD1	TRBJ1-1
TGCGGGACTAGTACGTACAATGAGCAGTTCTTC	CGTSTYNEQFF	NA	TRBV28	TRBD2	TRBJ2-1
TGTGCCAGCAGCTTAGGGGGGCCATCCTACGAGCAGTACTTC	CASSLGGPSYEQYF	NA	TRBV7-6	NA	TRBJ2-7
TGTGCCAGCTCACCAATCCGCCTAGCGGGAGACGTCCCCGGGGAGCTGTTTTTT	CASSPIRLAGDVPGELFF	NA	TRBV18	TRBD2	TRBJ2-2
TGTGCCAGCAGGGAAGGGGTGACTAGCACAGATACGCAGTATTTT	CASREGVTSTDTQYF	NA	TRBV6-1	NA	TRBJ2-3
TGTGCCAGCAGTGTACTAGCGGGGGGGGTCCTAGATGAGCAGTTCTTC	CASSVLAGGVLDEQFF	NA	TRBV2	TRBD2	TRBJ2-1
TGTGCCAGCAGTTACCTGGGAGGGGGGTATGGCTACACCTTC	CASSYLGGGYGYTF	NA	TRBV28	NA	TRBJ1-2
TGTGCCAGCAGTGTTAATAGCGTCGGACAGGGTAGGGAGACCCAGTACTTC	CASSVNSVGQGRETQYF	once	TRBV6-1	TRBD1	TRBJ2-5
TGTGCCAGCAGCTTCCTCGGACTAGCGGGAGGCGAGACCCAGTACTTC	CASSFLGLAGGETQYF	NA	TRBV7-2	TRBD2	TRBJ2-5
TGTGCCTGGAGCCATCGGTCAGGGGGGAATGAAAAACTGTTTTTT	CAWSHRSGGNEKLFF	NA	TRBV30	TRBD1	TRBJ1-4
TGTGCCAGCACGACGCCAGGGGACGAGCAGTACTTC	CASTTPGDEQYF	once	TRBV7-9	NA	TRBJ2-7
TGTGCCAGCAGCCAAGAGGGCAGGGGATATGGCTACACCTTC	CASSQEGRGYGYTF	NA	TRBV4-2	NA	TRBJ1-2
TGTGCCAGCAGCACGGACAGGGTTGTTTCGCGAGGGGCCAACGTCCTGACTTTC	CASSTDRVVSRGANVLTF	few	TRBV5-4	TRBD1	TRBJ2-6
TGTGCCAGCAGTGTTCGGGGACAGGTCTATGGCTACACCTTC	CASSVRGQVYGYTF	few	TRBV6-1	TRBD1	TRBJ1-2
TGTGCCTGGAGTGCAGGCCCTACGAGCCAAGACTTC	CAWSAGPTSQDF	NA	TRBV30	NA	TRBJ1-2
TGTGCCAGCAGCTTGGCTGGAGCTGCAGATACGCAGTATTTT	CASSLAGAADTQYF	NA	TRBV11-3	NA	TRBJ2-3
TGCGCCAGCAGCTTCAGCTACAATGAGCAGTTCTTC	CASSFSYNEQFF	NA	TRBV5-1	NA	TRBJ2-1
TGTGCTAGTGGTTTGGTACGACAGGGATACAATGAGCAGTTCTTC	CASGLVRQGYNEQFF	NA	TRBV12-5	TRBD1	TRBJ2-1
TGTGCCAGCAGCTTGGTCGGGGGGGAGCTGTTTTTT	CASSLVGGELFF	NA	TRBV7-9	NA	TRBJ2-2
TGTGCCAGCAGCCTTAGCCAGGGACTAGCGGGATTTAGTGAGCAGTTCTTC	CASSLSQGLAGFSEQFF	once	TRBV7-3	TRBD2	TRBJ2-1
TGTGCCAGCAGCCAGTACGACAGGGGAGCGAATCAGCCCCAGCATTTT	CASSQYDRGANQPQHF	NA	TRBV27	TRBD1	TRBJ1-5